The rows below give T cell receptor beta chains drawn from one sample of a study of T cell responses to AZD1222 COVID-19 vaccine. Using immunoSEQ multiplex PCR, the repertoire was profiled, and TCRdb retains in-frame clones only, with some absent. The data contain about 150,000 clones, 80% to 90% of them seen just once; the ten biggest clones take up about 5%. Here the sequenced sample was peripheral blood, taken on day 0 of MenACWY control vaccination. These receptors were taken from an adult in good health. CDR3s include the opening cysteine and the closing phenylalanine or tryptophan. A D gene is named only where the DNA matches it firmly. Part of the rows lack a size; the others show once, few, many or a class for expanded clones.

>TRBJ1-1|NA|TRBV27|NA
TGTGCCAGCAGTTTTTCGGGGGCGCGTACTGAAGCTTTCTTT
CASSFSGARTEAFF
>TRBJ1-1|NA|TRBV5-1|NA
TGCGCCAGCAGCTTGACAGGATCGAACACTGAAGCTTTCTTT
CASSLTGSNTEAFF
>TRBJ1-4|NA|TRBV29-1|NA
TGCAGCGTTGAAAACAAGGGGGAAAAACTGTTTTTT
CSVENKGEKLFF
>TRBJ1-1|NA|TRBV28|NA
TGTGCCAGCAGATGGTCCGGGCGGAACACTGAAGCTTTCTTT
CASRWSGRNTEAFF
>TRBJ1-5|NA|TRBV28|TRBD1
TGTGCCAGCAGGAACCCCAGACAGGGGGTCAGACAGCCCCAGCATTTT
CASRNPRQGVRQPQHF
>TRBJ1-3|NA|TRBV18|NA
TGTGCCAGCTCATGGTCGGGAAACACCATATATTTT
CASSWSGNTIYF
>TRBJ1-1|few|TRBV7-9|NA
TGTGCCAGCAGCTTGGGACAGAACACTGAAGCTTTCTTT
CASSLGQNTEAFF
>TRBJ1-1|NA|TRBV5-8|NA
TGTGCCAGCAGCTCCTGGGCGGTCCCGACTGAAGCTTTCTTT
CASSSWAVPTEAFF
>TRBJ1-1|NA|TRBV10-2|NA
TGCGCCAGCAGTGATACAGGGCACACTGAAGCTTTCTTT
CASSDTGHTEAFF
>TRBJ1-2|NA|TRBV18|NA
TGTGCCAGCTCACTAATCTTGCCCCGACAGGACGCTAACTATGGCTACACCTTC
CASSLILPRQDANYGYTF
>TRBJ1-1|NA|TRBV7-9|NA
TGTGCCAGCAGCTTCGACATGAACACTGAAGCTTTCTTT
CASSFDMNTEAFF
>TRBJ2-1|NA|TRBV11-2|NA
TGTGCCAGCAGCTTATTGGGCAATGAGCAGTTCTTC
CASSLLGNEQFF
>TRBJ2-3|NA|TRBV4-2|TRBD1
TGTGCCAGCAGCCTACAGGGGCCTGGAGATACGCAGTATTTT
CASSLQGPGDTQYF
>TRBJ1-1|NA|TRBV12-3/TRBV12-4|NA
TGTGCCAGCAGTACCCGTGACGGGTGGGCTTTCTTT
CASSTRDGWAFF
>TRBJ1-4|NA|TRBV4-1|NA
TGCGCCAGCAGTCCCGGTAGTGAAAAACTGTTTTTT
CASSPGSEKLFF
>TRBJ1-1|NA|TRBV2|NA
TGTGCCAGCAGCCTGGGGGGGACGGCAGCTTTCTTT
CASSLGGTAAFF
>TRBJ2-1|NA|TRBV6-5|NA
TGTGCCAGCAGCTTCGTGGTAGCGACGACCCTCGGGCAGTTCTTC
CASSFVVATTLGQFF
>TRBJ2-3|NA|TRBV11-3|TRBD2
TGTGCCAGCAGCTCCACTAGCGGGGGGAGGACAGATACGCAGTATTTT
CASSSTSGGRTDTQYF
>TRBJ1-5|NA|TRBV18|NA
TGTGCCAGCTCCCAGAGGGGAAGCAATCAGCCCCAGCATTTT
CASSQRGSNQPQHF
>TRBJ2-1|NA|TRBV5-1|TRBD2
TGCGCCAGCAGCTTGTGGGTCGGCGGGGGGCCCAATGAGCAGTTCTTC
CASSLWVGGGPNEQFF
>TRBJ2-3|NA|TRBV6-1|TRBD1
TGTGCCAGCAGCCGGACAGGTACCACAGATACGCAGTATTTT
CASSRTGTTDTQYF
>TRBJ1-1|NA|TRBV7-2|NA
TGTGCCAGCAGCCGGGGGCGCGACACTGAAGCTTTCTTT
CASSRGRDTEAFF
>TRBJ1-3|NA|TRBV4-1|NA
TGCGCCAGCAGCCACTACGGGACGTCTGGAAACACCATATATTTT
CASSHYGTSGNTIYF
>TRBJ2-2|NA|TRBV5-1|NA
TGCGCCACCGGACTGAATCCGGGGAACACCGGGGAGCTGTTTTTT
CATGLNPGNTGELFF
>TRBJ2-5|NA|TRBV5-1|TRBD1
TGCGCCAGCAGCTTGGACGGACAGGGGCGGGGAGAGACCCAGTACTTC
CASSLDGQGRGETQYF
>TRBJ1-2|NA|TRBV7-8|NA
TGTGCCAGCAGCGACGGCTCCGGCCATTATGGCTACACCTTC
CASSDGSGHYGYTF
>TRBJ2-5|NA|TRBV9|NA
TGTGCCCGCAGCGTAGCTCTAGGGGGGGGGCCCCAAGAGACCCAGTACTTC
CARSVALGGGPQETQYF
>TRBJ1-2|NA|TRBV12-3/TRBV12-4|NA
TGTGCCAGCAGCCGGGGGGCCGGCTATGGCTACACCTTC
CASSRGAGYGYTF
>TRBJ1-5|few|TRBV7-2|TRBD1
TGTGCCAGCAGCAAACGGACAGGGGAAGGCGATCAGCCCCAGCATTTT
CASSKRTGEGDQPQHF
>TRBJ2-7|NA|TRBV15|NA
TGTGCCACCAGCAGAGAGCCACAGGGCTACGAGCAGTACTTC
CATSREPQGYEQYF
>TRBJ2-2|once|TRBV18|TRBD1
TGTGCCAGCTCACCACCGGGACAGAGGAACACCGGGGAGCTGTTTTTT
CASSPPGQRNTGELFF
>TRBJ1-6|NA|TRBV3-1/TRBV3-2|NA
TGTGCCAGCAGCCCAGGGAGCTCCTATAATTCACCCCTCCACTTT
CASSPGSSYNSPLHF
>TRBJ1-6|NA|TRBV19|NA
TGTGCCGCCGCGGGGTTCGAGGATTCACCCCTCCACTTT
CAAAGFEDSPLHF
>TRBJ2-1|NA|TRBV7-2|TRBD2
TGTGCCAGCAGCTCGCCCTTTAGCGGGAGGGCCTCCTACAATGAGCAGTTCTTC
CASSSPFSGRASYNEQFF
>TRBJ1-5|NA|TRBV18|NA
TGTGCCAGCTCAGCCCAGGGTACTAATCAGCCCCAGCATTTT
CASSAQGTNQPQHF
>TRBJ1-2|NA|TRBV19|NA
TGTGCCAGTAGTCCGAGGGGCTATGGCTACACCTTC
CASSPRGYGYTF
>TRBJ2-1|NA|TRBV6-5|TRBD2
TGTGCCAGCAGTTACTCGTCAAGCGGGAGAGTTGGAGAGCAGTTCTTC
CASSYSSSGRVGEQFF
>TRBJ2-3|NA|TRBV19|TRBD2
TGTGCCAGTACCTCGGGACTAGGAAGCACAGATACGCAGTATTTT
CASTSGLGSTDTQYF
>TRBJ1-2|NA|TRBV27|NA
TGTGCCAGCAGTTATATCCCACCGGGGGGATCCTATGGCTACACCTTC
CASSYIPPGGSYGYTF